Listed here are 27 T cell receptor beta chains from one sample, sequenced in a study of T cells in Graves' hyperthyroidism and ophthalmopathy. TCR beta CDR3 regions were amplified from RNA transcripts. Researchers ran a first-round RT-PCR on the TCR CDR3 using the HTBI primer set. MiXCR, applied by TCRdb to the multiplex PCR reads, yields one record per CDR3 protein. The table includes around 400,000 distinct CDR3 sequences, roughly 15% detected once. Material for sequencing was blood. The source is a woman aged 55-70 years with Graves' ophthalmopathy.

In this sample, this clonotype turned up many times. The J gene is TRBJ1-1, the V gene TRBV12-3 or TRBV12-4; weak D call: TRBD1 (6 bases). The length of the CDR3 is 15 residues. V shed 2 bases and J shed 1 base, with 11 bases lying between them. The CDR3 DNA reads TGTGCCAGCAGTTTATCCCCGGGGGCGAACACTGAAGCTTTCTTT. It specifies CASSLSPGANTEAFF.

This chain connects TRBV6-2 or TRBV6-3 to TRBJ2-7; D is tentatively TRBD1 or TRBD2 (5 bases each). Germline-derived CDR1 and CDR2 are MNHEY and SVGEGT. Trimming cost V 7 bases and J 2 bases, with 15 bases left between them. This CDR3 has 14 amino acids. DNA of the CDR3: TGTGCCAGCAAAAAAACCGGGGCGACCTACGAGCAGTACTTC. Amino acid sequence: CASKKTGATYEQYF.

The table lists this clonotype with a few counts. This chain joins TRBV19 and TRBJ1-1; D remains ambiguous. The CDR3 contains 14 residues. Trimming shortened V by 1 base and J by 2 bases, and 8 bases separated the two germline ends. Looked up from germline, CDR1 is LNHDA and CDR2 is SQIVND (reference sequence). The CDR3 loop reads CASSIAGTNTEAFF. The CDR3 nucleotides are TGTGCCAGTAGTATAGCAGGAACCAACACTGAAGCTTTCTTT. The full variable domain, its missing parts supplied by reference TRBV19 and TRBJ1-1, is DGGITQSPKYLFRKEGQNVTLSCEQNLNHDAMYWYRQDPGQGLRLIYYSQIVNDFQKGDIAEGYSVSREKKESFPLTVTSAQKNPTAFYLCASSIAGTNTEAFFGQGTRLTVV.

This chain links TRBV14 with TRBJ2-7; the D gene is possibly TRBD2 (7 bases). CDR3 size: 15 residues. Germline V gives CDR1 SGHDN, CDR2 FVKESK. Trimming left V 0 bases short and J 4 bases short, with 13 bases between. This CDR3 reads CASSQDMGGQYEQYF. In nucleotides, the CDR3 is TGTGCCAGCAGCCAAGATATGGGGGGGCAGTACGAGCAGTACTTC.

The chain couples TRBV5-1 to TRBJ1-3; D might be TRBD1 (6 bases). CDR3 size: 16 residues. Germline V gives CDR1 SGHRS, CDR2 YFSETQ. The V and J ends lost 0 bases and 3 bases respectively, with 13 bases between them. In DNA form, the CDR3 reads TGCGCCAGCAGCTTGGAGGGGGGCGCTTTTGGAAACACCATATATTTT. The encoded protein is CASSLEGGAFGNTIYF.

In its sample, this clonotype was seen a few times. The V call is TRBV4-1, the J call TRBJ2-5; no definite D call. CDR3 size: 17 residues. Germline V gene lookup returns CDR1 MGHRA and CDR2 YSYEKL. With 1 base removed from V and 4 bases from J, the gap between germline ends came to 19 bases. CDR3 sequence: CASSQVETSRKAETQYF. In DNA form, the CDR3 reads TGCGCCAGCAGCCAAGTGGAAACGTCCCGGAAAGCAGAGACCCAGTACTTC.

The rearrangement links TRBV19 to TRBJ2-3; D is possibly TRBD1 (5 bases). Germline-derived CDR1 and CDR2 are LNHDA and SQIVND (reference sequence). V lost 3 bases and J 0 bases, leaving 10 bases between the germline ends. This CDR3 comprises 15 residues. The CDR3 loop is CASSIRDRSTDTQYF. In DNA form, the CDR3 reads TGTGCCAGTAGTATCAGAGACAGAAGCACAGATACGCAGTATTTT.

This clonotype was picked up a small number of times. V gene TRBV4-1 combines with J gene TRBJ1-5; a weak D match, TRBD1 (5 bases). V lost 4 bases and J lost 4, with 17 bases in between. CDR3 size: 16 residues. Germline assignment: CDR1 MGHRA and CDR2 YSYEKL. In DNA form, the CDR3 reads TGCGCCAGCAGCCCTTACGGACAACGAAGGAATCAGCCCCAGCATTTT. This codes for CASSPYGQRRNQPQHF.

This clonotype was observed many times. This rearrangement joins TRBV2 to TRBJ2-3; D gene uncertain. The V end was cut by 3 bases, the J end by 5 bases, with 12 bases between. Germline V gene lookup returns CDR1 SNHLY and CDR2 FYNNEI. The CDR3 runs 14 residues. The CDR3 coding sequence is TGTGCCAGCAGTGAGGGATTTGGGATAGATACGCAGTATTTT. Its translation is CASSEGFGIDTQYF.

This clonotype was recorded a few times. V is TRBV6-1 and J is TRBJ2-1, with 7 nucleotides matching TRBD2. This CDR3 comprises 17 residues. Germline loops: CDR1 MNHNS, CDR2 SASEGT. V trimming: 7 bases; J trimming: 2 bases; junction bases outside the gene matches: 14. CDR3 amino acids: CASIGGGRTRPYNEQFF. The CDR3 bases are TGTGCCAGCATTGGGGGAGGGCGTACTAGGCCCTACAATGAGCAGTTCTTC.

At least ten counts were recorded for this clonotype. The CDR3 region has the DNA TGTGCCAGCAGCTTTTTAAGCAATCAGCCCCAGCATTTT. It encodes CASSFLSNQPQHF. The chain has TRBV5-5 and TRBJ1-5, with D unresolved. Trimming shortened V by 2 bases and J by 1 base, and 4 bases separated the two germline ends. The V gene's germline CDR1 is SGHKS and CDR2 YYEKEE (reference sequence). This CDR3 is 13 amino acids long.

This clonotype was observed many times. V is TRBV3-1 and J is TRBJ2-1; 9 bases are a match to TRBD2. The CDR3 covers 16 residues. Germline V gene lookup returns CDR1 LGHDT and CDR2 YNNKEL (reference sequence). J lost 3 bases, V lost 4 bases, and 7 bases had no gene match. CDR3 sequence: CASSPTISGSYNEQFF. As DNA, the CDR3 is TGTGCCAGCAGCCCTACTATTAGCGGGAGCTACAATGAGCAGTTCTTC.

This clonotype was counted ten times or more. The J gene is TRBJ2-7, the V gene TRBV20-1; weak D call: TRBD2 (6 bases). This CDR3 region has 12 residues. The V and J ends lost 4 bases and 4 bases respectively, with 11 bases between them. Germline lookup yields CDR1 DFQATT and CDR2 SNEGSKA (reference sequence). The CDR3 loop is CSAIMEGYEQYF. CDR3 nucleotides: TGCAGTGCTATCATGGAGGGTTACGAGCAGTACTTC.

This clonotype was seen repeatedly, ten times or more. The chain uses TRBV28 and TRBJ2-3, with TRBD2 matching 7 bases. CDR1 MDHEN and CDR2 SYDVKM come from the germline V gene. V trimming: 3 bases; J trimming: 0 bases; junction bases outside the gene matches: 6. This CDR3 has 16 amino acids. The CDR3 nucleotides read TGTGCCAGCAGTTTGAGGGCTAGCGGTAGCACAGATACGCAGTATTTT. Translated, it gives CASSLRASGSTDTQYF.

This clonotype was picked up a small number of times. V gene TRBV19 combines with J gene TRBJ1-4; a possible D gene is TRBD1 (5 bases). This CDR3 is 17 amino acids long. Trimming removed 6 bases at V and 3 bases at J, with 20 bases between. Germline CDR1 and CDR2: LNHDA and SQIVND (reference sequence). The CDR3 is CASSPSGRRGANEKLFF. The DNA of the CDR3 is TGTGCCAGTAGCCCTTCAGGGCGCAGAGGAGCTAATGAAAAACTGTTTTTT.

This clonotype was picked up many times. CDR3 coding DNA: TGTGCCAGCAGCTTAGCCCTGGACACGATGGGCCAAGAGACCCAGTACTTC. Amino acids: CASSLALDTMGQETQYF. V usage is TRBV11-2 and J usage is TRBJ2-5; the D gene is possibly TRBD1 (5 bases). This CDR3 has 17 residues. Per the germline V gene, CDR1 is SGHAT and CDR2 is FQNNGV. With 1 base removed from V and 1 base from J, the gap between germline ends came to 16 bases. The variable domain in full, completed from reference TRBV11-2 and TRBJ2-5, reads EAGVAQSPRYKIIEKRQSVAFWCNPISGHATLYWYQQILGQGPKLLIQFQNNGVVDDSQLPKDRFSAERLKGVDSTLKIQPAKLEDSAVYLCASSLALDTMGQETQYFGPGTRLLVL.

This clonotype was picked up a small number of times. The rearrangement uses TRBV29-1 and TRBJ2-7; 10 nucleotides line up with TRBD1. The germline gives CDR1 SQVTM, CDR2 ANQGSEA. The CDR3 has 14 residues. V trimming: 3 bases; J trimming: 5 bases; junction bases outside the gene matches: 7. CDR3 DNA: TGCAGCGTTGAGGGGGGACAGGGGAACAACGAGCAGTACTTC. Its protein product is CSVEGGQGNNEQYF.

This rearrangement joins TRBV6-1 to TRBJ2-4; D ambiguous. CDR1 MNHNS and CDR2 SASEGT come from the germline V gene. Trimming removed 8 bases at V and 7 bases at J, with 21 bases between. The CDR3 loop spans 15 amino acids. The CDR3 DNA sequence: TGTGCCAGCCAAAGGGATTTCCAATCGAGGAACATTCAGTACTTC. This gives the protein CASQRDFQSRNIQYF.

This clonotype has just a few counts. The rearrangement uses TRBV19 and TRBJ2-7; D gene uncertain. The CDR3 has 13 residues. Germline CDR1 and CDR2: LNHDA and SQIVND (reference sequence). Trimming took off 6 bases at V and 2 bases at J, with 11 bases between the two ends. DNA of the CDR3: TGTGCCAGTAGCTCAAACATAGCCTACGAGCAGTACTTC. Its protein product is CASSSNIAYEQYF.

This clonotype was picked up many times. This chain connects TRBV20-1 to TRBJ2-7; D gene uncertain. Trimming took off 5 bases at V and 4 bases at J, with 6 bases between the two ends. CDR1 and CDR2 (germline): DFQATT, SNEGSKA (reference sequence). The CDR3 has 10 amino acids. The CDR3 spells CSAALYEQYF. CDR3 in DNA: TGCAGTGCTGCGCTTTACGAGCAGTACTTC.

This clonotype occurred many times. This chain uses TRBV5-1 with TRBJ2-1; 10 bases agree with TRBD1. Germline loops: CDR1 SGHRS, CDR2 YFSETQ. Trimming at V came to 7 bases and at J to 4 bases, leaving 8 bases not matched to a gene. The CDR3 extends over 15 amino acids. The CDR3, as DNA: TGCGCCAGCGGGCCGGGGACAGGGGAGTACAATGAGCAGTTCTTC. Translated, it gives CASGPGTGEYNEQFF.

There are many counts of this clonotype. The chain combines TRBV5-6 with TRBJ2-1; D possibly corresponds to TRBD1 (6 bases). The CDR3 runs to 16 residues. The ends were cut back, 3 bases at V and 8 bases at J, with 21 bases in the middle. Germline V gene sequence: CDR1 SGHDT, CDR2 YYEEEE. The CDR3 DNA follows: TGTGCCAGCAGCTCCCAACCCCGGGCAGGGGCCCATGAGCAGTTCTTC. Its translation is CASSSQPRAGAHEQFF.

The sample holds many counts of this clonotype. V is TRBV5-1 and J is TRBJ2-3; TRBD2 agrees at 11 bases. Looked up from germline, CDR1 is SGHRS and CDR2 is YFSETQ. The CDR3 contains 14 residues. Germline trimming cut 7 bases from V and 1 base from J; bases unmatched to any gene: 2. The CDR3 bases are TGCGCCAGCGGGGGACTAGCGGGCACAGATACGCAGTATTTT. Amino acids: CASGGLAGTDTQYF.

This sequence joins TRBV12-3 or TRBV12-4 and TRBJ2-1, with 9 bases identical to TRBD1. Trimming cost V 5 bases and J 9 bases; bases outside gene matches: 17. The CDR3 loop spans 17 amino acids. The CDR3 reads CASSPGTGHALVSEQFF. CDR3 coding DNA: TGTGCCAGCAGTCCCGGGACAGGGCATGCCCTGGTGAGTGAGCAGTTCTTC.

In its sample, this clonotype was seen many times. The rearrangement joins TRBV12-5 to TRBJ2-1; D tentatively fits TRBD1 or TRBD2 (6 bases each). V was shortened by 5 bases and J by 6 bases, with 20 bases between the two germline ends. CDR1 is LGHNT and CDR2 is FRNRAP in the germline V gene. The length of the CDR3 is 16 residues. CDR3 loop: CASGQGRGFRVNEQFF. In nucleotides, the CDR3 is TGTGCTAGTGGTCAGGGGCGGGGATTTCGGGTCAATGAGCAGTTCTTC. Full variable domain (rest looked up from reference TRBV12-5 and TRBJ2-1): DARVTQTPRHKVTEMGQEVTMRCQPILGHNTVFWYRQTMMQGLELLAYFRNRAPLDDSGMPKDRFSAEMPDATLATLKIQPSEPRDSAVYFCASGQGRGFRVNEQFFGPGTRLTVL.

The chain carries TRBV7-2 and TRBJ2-1; D is possibly TRBD1 (5 bases). There are 13 residues in the CDR3. With 5 bases removed from V and 16 bases from J, the gap between germline ends came to 21 bases. Germline CDR1 is SGHTA and CDR2 is FQGNSA. Here the CDR3 reads CASSHHRIRRFFF. In DNA form, the CDR3 reads TGTGCCAGCAGCCATCACAGGATCCGGCGTTTCTTCTTC.

The chain uses TRBV9 and TRBJ1-4, with D uncertain. CDR1 is SGDLS and CDR2 is YYNGEE in the germline V gene. The CDR3 extends over 12 amino acids. V lost 3 bases to trimming and J lost 8 bases, with 8 bases between them. The CDR3 sequence is CASSAHGEKLFF. The CDR3 DNA follows: TGTGCCAGCAGCGCCCATGGGGAAAAACTGTTTTTT.